This TCR beta chain was sequenced for a study of blood T cell repertoires in COVID-19. Assay: immunoSEQ multiplex PCR; the TCRdb copy retains only in-frame clones and omits some. The repertoire holds fewer than 200,000 clones, with around nine tenths as singletons. The CDR3 extends over 13 amino acids. Trimming removed 5 bases at V and 1 base at J, with 8 bases between. Germline loops: CDR1 SGHNT, CDR2 YENEEA. The sequence was collected from a woman in her seventies with COVID-19, enrolled during active disease. Sequenced material: peripheral blood. V usage is TRBV11-3 and J usage is TRBJ1-1, with D tentatively TRBD1 (5 bases). The CDR3 loop reads CASSAGGNTEAFF. In DNA form, the CDR3 reads TGTGCCAGCAGCGCCGGGGGGAACACTGAAGCTTTCTTT.